Many counts were recorded for the clone carrying this T cell receptor (beta chain). Each CDR3 protein is one row after TCRdb ran MiXCR on the 5' RACE reads. The sample records roughly 250,000 distinct CDR3 sequences, over 15% being singletons. This sample was included in a study of T-cell memory formation after mild COVID-19. This CDR3 contains 12 residues. V dropped 0 bases and J dropped 11 bases, with 10 bases sitting between them. Germline lookup yields CDR1 SEHNR and CDR2 FQNEAQ (reference sequence). The receptor was derived from a man between 18 and 29 years old who had mild COVID-19 (a few samples of this study predate the infection). Cell type and time point are not known. The V and J genes are TRBV7-9 and TRBJ1-1; D possibly corresponds to TRBD1 (6 bases). Sequenced sample: PBMCs or a T cell subset sorted from them (not recorded which). The CDR3 here is CASSLARGPAFF. Here the CDR3 DNA reads TGTGCCAGCAGCTTAGCCCGGGGGCCGGCTTTCTTT.